The 10 T cell receptor beta chains presented below share a single source sample, sequenced in a study of T-cell memory formation after mild COVID-19. TCRdb analysed the 5' RACE reads with MiXCR anew, one entry per CDR3 protein. The sample yields more than 450,000 distinct CDR3 sequences, roughly 18% seen once. The specimen was PBMCs or a T cell subset sorted from them (not recorded which). These receptors were taken from an adult woman who had mild COVID-19 (a few samples of this study predate the infection). Cell type and time point are not known.

V usage is TRBV5-5 and J usage is TRBJ2-7; unclear D gene. V lost 4 bases to trimming and J lost 3 bases, with 17 bases between them. This CDR3 is built from 15 residues. CDR1 is SGHKS, CDR2 YYEKEE, per germline (reference sequence). The CDR3 nucleotides read TGTGCCAGCAGCCGGAGCAGTGGGAAGGGCTACGAGCAGTACTTC. This sequence encodes CASSRSSGKGYEQYF. The full variable domain, its missing parts supplied by reference TRBV5-5 and TRBJ2-7, is DAGVTQSPTHLIKTRGQQVTLRCSPISGHKSVSWYQQVLGQGPQFIFQYYEKEERGRGNFPDRFSARQFPNYSSELNVNALLLGDSALYLCASSRSSGKGYEQYFGPGTRLTVT.

Comments on this clonotype: Compared with germline, one end of the junction differs, possibly owing to a read error. As DNA, the CDR3 is TGCTCCAGCAGCTTGGTGTTGGACTCTACCGTTTACAATGAGCAGTTCTTC. Amino acids: CSSSLVLDSTVYNEQFF. The chain links TRBV5-1 to TRBJ2-1; a weak D match, TRBD2 (5 bases). The germline V gene has CDR1 SGHRS and CDR2 YFSETQ. The length of the CDR3 is 17 residues.

This clonotype has ten or more counts. The gene calls are TRBV13 and TRBJ2-1; TRBD2 agrees at 8 bases. The V segment lost 6 bases and the J segment 10 bases; nucleotides outside the gene matches: 11. The CDR3 runs to 14 residues. Germline V lookup: CDR1 PRHDT, CDR2 FYEKMQ (reference sequence). The CDR3 DNA reads TGTGCCAGCAGGCTCCCGGTAGCGGGGACGGAGCAGTTCTTC. It codes for CASRLPVAGTEQFF. The full variable domain, with the rest looked up from reference TRBV13 and TRBJ2-1, is AAGVIQSPRHLIKEKRETATLKCYPIPRHDTVYWYQQGPGQDPQFLISFYEKMQSDKGSIPDRFSAQQFSDYHSELNMSSLELGDSALYFCASRLPVAGTEQFFGPGTRLTVL.

This clonotype was counted a few times. The chain joins TRBV12-3 or TRBV12-4 to TRBJ2-1, with TRBD2 matching 12 bases. V was pared by 6 bases and J by 7 bases, with 7 bases of the junction left unmatched. CDR3 size: 15 residues. CDR3 in amino acids: CASRSLTSGGNEQFF. CDR3 DNA: TGTGCCAGCAGGTCCCTGACTAGCGGGGGAAATGAGCAGTTCTTC.

Only a few counts were recorded for this clonotype. The chain couples TRBV24-1 to TRBJ1-5; 7 positions agree with TRBD1. With V trimmed by 7 bases and J by 4 bases, 6 bases remained unmatched. Germline values: CDR1 KGHDR, CDR2 SFDVKD. The CDR3 has 14 amino acids. The CDR3 nucleotides are TGTGCCACCAGGGGCGCAGGGGGAAATCAGCCCCAGCATTTT. It encodes CATRGAGGNQPQHF.

This clonotype was recorded a few times. CDR3 bases: TGTGCCAGCAGCTCCCGGACAGGGTCGGGAAACACCATATATTTT. This gives the protein CASSSRTGSGNTIYF. This chain joins TRBV7-6 and TRBJ1-3, with 8 bases matching TRBD1. CDR1 and CDR2 from the germline V gene are SGHVS and FNYEAQ. The CDR3 has 15 residues. With 4 bases clipped from V and 4 bases from J, the junction kept 6 bases outside the gene matches.

The chain is built from TRBV20-1 and TRBJ2-2; possibly TRBD1 or TRBD2 for D (5 bases each). V was shortened by 8 bases and J by 4 bases, with 20 bases between the two germline ends. The CDR3 has 15 amino acids. The germline CDR1 and CDR2 sequences are DFQATT and SNEGSKA (reference sequence). The CDR3 reads CSLLPGPSLTGELFF. Written as DNA, the CDR3 is TGCAGTCTCTTACCGGGACCTTCACTCACCGGGGAGCTGTTTTTT.

In its sample, this clonotype was seen a few times. The chain has TRBV7-2 and TRBJ2-1; TRBD2 matches at 11 bases. The trim removed 2 bases at V and 0 bases at J, leaving 15 bases unmatched. In germline, CDR1 is SGHTA, CDR2 FQGNSA. The CDR3 spans 21 residues. The CDR3 spells CASSLRLAGGVGALSYNEQFF. The CDR3 bases are TGTGCCAGCAGCTTAAGGCTAGCGGGAGGAGTGGGGGCCCTCTCCTACAATGAGCAGTTCTTC.

V usage is TRBV24-1 and J usage is TRBJ2-5, with 7 bases matching TRBD1. Unmatched junction bases numbered 3, after V lost 4 bases and J lost 5 bases. The germline V gene has CDR1 KGHDR and CDR2 SFDVKD. The length of the CDR3 is 13 residues. Here the CDR3 reads CATSDRGWETQYF. DNA for the CDR3: TGTGCCACCAGTGACAGGGGGTGGGAGACCCAGTACTTC.

This clonotype has only a few counts. The CDR3: CASSLVQAGELFF. CDR3 coding DNA: TGTGCCAGCAGCTTGGTGCAGGCCGGGGAGCTGTTTTTT. The V gene is TRBV5-5, the J gene TRBJ2-2; D remains ambiguous. The germline CDR1 and CDR2 sequences are SGHKS and YYEKEE (reference sequence). V dropped 0 bases and J dropped 6 bases, with 6 bases sitting between them. The length of the CDR3 is 13 residues.